One sample yielded the 20 T cell receptor beta chains listed below, sequenced in a study of T cells expressing NK-cell markers (dated by TCRdb to about 2020). The library came from 5' RACE. TCRdb lists the instrument as Illumina HiSeq 2000. TCRdb reprocessed the reads; each CDR3 protein sequence makes one entry, and DNA is unavailable. The table of this sample itemizes around 100,000 distinct CDR3 sequences. Approximately 17% of the sample goes to the ten largest clones. Sequencing was performed on blood T cells: a sorted CD56 or NKG2C T cell subset, CD4+ or CD8+ T cells, or bulk PBMC T cells (not recorded which). These receptors were obtained from a woman between 18 and 70 years old in good health.

The chain links TRBV5-4 to TRBJ1-1. CDR3 length: 13 residues. Germline values: CDR1 SGHNT, CDR2 YYREEE (reference sequence). CDR3 amino acids: CASRGTMDTEAFF.

This rearrangement joins TRBV10-3 to TRBJ2-7; absent DNA, TCRdb's TRBD1 call cannot be checked. This CDR3 contains 13 residues. In germline, CDR1 is ENHRY, CDR2 SYGVKD. The CDR3 spells CAISLTQGTEQYF.

V and J are TRBV5-6 and TRBJ2-1; TCRdb designates TRBD2, a call that cannot be tested without DNA. The germline gives CDR1 SGHDT, CDR2 YYEEEE. This CDR3 spans 14 amino acids. The CDR3 spells CASSSGLSYNEQFF.

The chain carries TRBV6-4 and TRBJ2-1; the D call from TCRdb, TRBD2, cannot be confirmed without DNA. CDR3 length: 16 amino acids. CDR1 and CDR2 from the germline V gene are MRHNA and SNTAGT. CDR3 amino acids: CASSDSVSGGYNEQFF.

The chain couples TRBV2 to TRBJ2-2; TCRdb names TRBD1, which stays unverified in the absence of DNA. The CDR3 is 13 residues long. Germline V lookup: CDR1 SNHLY, CDR2 FYNNEI. The CDR3 loop is CASIGGLAGELFF. Full variable domain (remainder filled in from reference TRBV2 and TRBJ2-2): EPEVTQTPSHQVTQMGQEVILRCVPISNHLYFYWYRQILGQKVEFLVSFYNNEISEKSEIFDDQFSVERPDGSNFTLKIRSTKLEDSAMYFCASIGGLAGELFFGEGSRLTVL.

The chain carries TRBV7-8 and TRBJ2-5. CDR1 is SGHVS, CDR2 FQNEAQ, per germline. The CDR3 is 13 amino acids. The CDR3 here is CASRDGVQETQYF.

The chain uses TRBV12-3 or TRBV12-4 and TRBJ2-3; TCRdb outputs TRBD2, but without DNA this stays unchecked. The CDR3 consists of 17 residues. CDR3: CASSPREGRIRTDTQYF.

The chain joins TRBV5-4 to TRBJ1-3; TCRdb calls TRBD1, which cannot be checked without DNA. From germline, CDR1 is SGHNT and CDR2 YYREEE (reference sequence). This CDR3 is 14 amino acids long. The chain's CDR3 is CASSLIGDGNTIYF.

The rearrangement uses TRBV9 and TRBJ2-2; the TCRdb call, TRBD1, lacks DNA for checking. The CDR3 consists of 18 residues. The germline CDR1 and CDR2 sequences are SGDLS and YYNGEE. CDR3: CASSVPGQGPGDTGELFF.

V and J are TRBV30 and TRBJ1-1; TCRdb selects TRBD1, and the lack of DNA leaves this call unchecked. The germline gives CDR1 GTSNPN, CDR2 SVGIG (reference sequence). The CDR3 consists of 14 residues. The CDR3 sequence is CAWSSGQGASEAFF.

The chain joins TRBV7-9 to TRBJ2-7; as DNA is missing, the TRBD1 call by TCRdb cannot be tested. The CDR3 runs to 14 residues. Looked up from germline, CDR1 is SEHNR and CDR2 is FQNEAQ (reference sequence). The CDR3 is CASSPLGFEYEQYF. Supplemented by reference TRBV7-9 and TRBJ2-7, the full variable domain reads DTGVSQNPRHKITKRGQNVTFRCDPISEHNRLYWYRQTLGQGPEFLTYFQNEAQLEKSRLLSDRFSAERPKGSFSTLEIQRTEQGDSAMYLCASSPLGFEYEQYFGPGTRLTVT.

This chain links TRBV14 with TRBJ2-5. CDR1 SGHDN and CDR2 FVKESK come from the germline V gene. The CDR3 consists of 15 residues. CDR3 in amino acids: CASSYEGILSETQYF.

This rearrangement joins TRBV20-1 to TRBJ2-5; absent DNA, TCRdb's TRBD2 call cannot be checked. The V gene's germline CDR1 is DFQATT and CDR2 SNEGSKA (reference sequence). CDR3 length: 16 residues. The CDR3 sequence is CSARDSEGWGVRTQYF.

The chain couples TRBV29-1 to TRBJ2-1; TCRdb's assignment of TRBD2 cannot be checked, as there is no DNA. This CDR3 contains 18 residues. CDR1 and CDR2 from the germline V gene are SQVTM and ANQGSEA. This CDR3 is CSVGHGSGSSASYNEQFF.

V and J are TRBV13 and TRBJ2-7; the D call from TCRdb, TRBD2, cannot be confirmed without DNA. The CDR3 has 16 residues. Germline loops: CDR1 PRHDT, CDR2 FYEKMQ (reference sequence). The CDR3: CASSTRTSGRPYEQYF.

The chain couples TRBV6-4 to TRBJ2-3; TCRdb's D gene call, TRBD1, goes unchecked for lack of DNA. Germline CDR1 and CDR2: MRHNA and SNTAGT. The CDR3 totals 14 residues. The CDR3 protein is CASSGDQPTDTQYF.

The V gene is TRBV27, the J gene TRBJ1-1; the D call of TRBD1 rests on TCRdb alone, since no DNA is present to check it. This CDR3 has 15 residues. Germline lookup yields CDR1 MNHEY and CDR2 SMNVEV (reference sequence). Here the CDR3 reads CASSSPGQGITEAFF.

The genes are TRBV12-3 or TRBV12-4 and TRBJ2-1; the TCRdb call, TRBD1, lacks DNA for checking. This CDR3 is 18 amino acids long. CDR3 loop: CASSLGLAGVSSYNEQFF.

This chain joins TRBV12-3 or TRBV12-4 and TRBJ2-3. The CDR3 consists of 12 residues. This CDR3 reads CASSPLDDTQYF.

This sequence joins TRBV19 and TRBJ1-1. CDR3 size: 13 residues. Germline CDR1 reads LNHDA; CDR2 reads SQIVND (reference sequence). CDR3 sequence reads: CASSIAATSEAFF.